This paragraph reports one T cell receptor (beta chain). This clonotype was observed many times. Its antigen target is currently unknown. No much larger clone exists at a distance of one base, and base qualities are not known. This sample was included in a study of T cell repertoires in cytomegalovirus infection (dated by TCRdb to between 2018 and 2021). In the study overall: The HLA type of each donor mattered for the analysis, because public TCR beta signatures pointed to carriage of CMV infection along with the matching HLA type.

Data came from an Illumina HiSeq 1500. Through fastp at Q25 and MiXCR, TCRdb rebuilt clones from the public reads, retaining in-frame beta chains. Identical CDR3 proteins give one entry, which carries the most common genes and DNA. The sample contains more than 650,000 distinct CDR3 sequences, less than 40% of them found a single time. The top ten clonotypes cover around 3% of the sample. Taken from the germline V gene (reference sequence), the CDR1 and CDR2 loops are LNHDA and SQIVND. The CDR3 holds 15 amino acids from the cysteine to the phenylalanine. Of all the DNA, just the CDR3 is kept, 45 bases in frame from base 1. The trim is 7 bases for V and 6 bases for J, with a gap of 20 bases between the germline ends. Broader findings and caveats from the paper: In the ex vivo response, HLA-C-restricted CMV-specific TCR beta clonotypes were dominant, and in two of eight donors the single most frequent clonotype came from this HLA-C-restricted group. Carriers of CMV infection plus the relevant HLA type were discriminated by the cumulative frequency of public TCR beta family members in the study cohort and in an independent roughly 350-donor cohort.

Recombination linked TRBV19 to TRBJ2-3, with TRBD2 as a weak D call on 6 bases. This receptor was obtained from a human donor in good health (CMV status not recorded). Some clones in this sample may be carry-over from other donors' samples. The sample consisted of PBMCs. This receptor has the CDR3 CASTPGRLSADTQYF. The nucleotide sequence reads TGTGCCAGTACCCCCGGGAGACTGTCAGCGGATACGCAGTATTTT. Full variable domain (CDR3 extended with the reference TRBV19 and TRBJ2-3 proteins): DGGITQSPKYLFRKEGQNVTLSCEQNLNHDAMYWYRQDPGQGLRLIYYSQIVNDFQKGDIAEGYSVSREKKESFPLTVTSAQKNPTAFYLCASTPGRLSADTQYFGPGTRLTVL.